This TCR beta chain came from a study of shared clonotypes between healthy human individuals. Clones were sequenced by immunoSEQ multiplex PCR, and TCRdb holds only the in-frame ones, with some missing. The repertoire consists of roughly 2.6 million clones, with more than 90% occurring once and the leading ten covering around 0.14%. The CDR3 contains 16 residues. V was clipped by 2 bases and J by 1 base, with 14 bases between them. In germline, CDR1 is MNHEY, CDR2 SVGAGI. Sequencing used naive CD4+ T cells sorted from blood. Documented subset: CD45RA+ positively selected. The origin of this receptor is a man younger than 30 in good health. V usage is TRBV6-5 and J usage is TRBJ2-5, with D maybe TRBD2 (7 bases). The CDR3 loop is CASSYGTGTTQETQYF. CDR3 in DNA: TGTGCCAGCAGTTACGGTACAGGGACTACCCAAGAGACCCAGTACTTC.